This is a list of T cell receptor beta chains from one sample in a study of human T cells and chemical hapten exposure. MiXCR was run by TCRdb on the reads, yielding one entry per CDR3 protein. Among about 120,000 distinct CDR3 sequences listed, over 7% were seen once. Sequenced material: whole blood. The origin of the receptors is a human donor in good health. Some clones in this sample may be carry-over from other donors' samples. Both conserved end residues are part of each CDR3. D genes are given only for firm matches. Expanded clones are given a class, and other clones once, few, many or no size at all.

TRBJ2-6 | TRBV10-3 | few | TRBD2 | CAISDLDGAGGLGANVLTF | TGTGCCATCAGTGACCTCGACGGCGCGGGAGGGCTCGGGGCCAACGTCCTGACTTTC
TRBJ1-2 | TRBV20-1 | . | . | CSASAEANYGYTF | TGCAGTGCTAGCGCTGAAGCTAACTATGGCTACACCTTC
TRBJ2-5 | TRBV6-5 | . | TRBD2 | CASSYSVLAGETQYF | TGTGCCAGCAGTTACTCCGTGCTAGCGGGAGAGACCCAGTACTTC
TRBJ2-2 | TRBV24-1 | . | TRBD1 | CATSAATGTGDNSAGELFF | TGTGCCACCAGTGCGGCAACCGGGACAGGGGATAATTCCGCCGGGGAGCTGTTTTTT
TRBJ1-1 | TRBV15 | many | . | CATSRGFSVLGTEAFF | TGTGCCACGAGCCGGGGGTTTTCAGTTTTGGGCACTGAAGCTTTCTTT
TRBJ1-2 | TRBV10-3 | many | TRBD1 | CAISGSGQGHYGYTF | TGTGCCATCAGTGGGTCGGGACAGGGCCACTATGGCTACACCTTC
TRBJ2-1 | TRBV20-1 | . | TRBD2 | CSASSPSGGAYEQFF | TGCAGTGCTAGTTCCCCTAGCGGGGGGGCATATGAGCAGTTCTTC
TRBJ2-1 | TRBV12-3/TRBV12-4 | . | . | CASRGVGASYNEQFF | TGTGCCAGCAGGGGGGTGGGGGCGTCCTACAATGAGCAGTTCTTC
TRBJ1-1 | TRBV6-5 | many | . | CASHRGSEAFF | TGTGCCAGCCATAGGGGTTCCGAAGCTTTCTTT
TRBJ1-4 | TRBV5-1 | few | TRBD1 | CASSLATTGPNEKLFF | TGCGCCAGCAGCTTGGCCACGACAGGGCCTAATGAAAAACTGTTTTTT
TRBJ2-1 | TRBV11-2 | . | TRBD2 | CASSLGLLGGRSDEQFF | TGTGCCAGCAGCTTAGGGCTCTTGGGCGGGAGAAGTGATGAGCAGTTCTTC
TRBJ2-3 | TRBV9 | few | TRBD2 | CASSVGLAGGRTDTQYF | TGTGCCAGCAGCGTCGGACTAGCGGGGGGGCGGACAGATACGCAGTATTTT
TRBJ2-7 | TRBV18 | few | . | CASAWSQDYEQYF | TGTGCCAGTGCCTGGAGTCAGGACTACGAGCAGTACTTC
TRBJ2-3 | TRBV27 | . | . | CATRGVGPIDTQYF | TGTGCCACCAGAGGGGTAGGGCCGATAGATACGCAGTATTTT
TRBJ1-1 | TRBV4-3 | many | . | CASSHALGSIGLPSANTEAFF | TGCGCCAGCAGCCACGCCTTGGGCTCCATCGGGCTACCCTCAGCGAACACTGAAGCTTTCTTT